These 24 T cell receptor beta chains were all obtained from the same sample, sequenced in a study of identical twins. TCRdb re-derived calls from the 5' RACE reads in MiXCR, one entry per CDR3 protein. This sample has roughly 250,000 distinct CDR3 sequences, with roughly 7% found just once. This sample also belongs to another study, concerning yellow fever vaccine responses in identical twins.

The sequencing input was memory (CD45RO+) T cells sorted from blood. The receptor source for this set is a woman in her late teens or twenties in good health.

This clonotype has at least ten counts. This chain links TRBV12-3 or TRBV12-4 with TRBJ2-3; D is uncertain. There are 14 residues in the CDR3. With 3 bases removed from V and 5 bases from J, the gap between germline ends came to 12 bases. For the CDR3, the DNA is TGTGCCAGCAGTTTGTTCCTGCCGGGAGATACGCAGTATTTT. This translates into CASSLFLPGDTQYF.

There are a few counts of this clonotype. The V call is TRBV5-1, the J call TRBJ2-5, with 8 bases identical to TRBD1. CDR3 length equals 14 residues. Trimming took 4 bases from V and 5 from J; bases not matched to a gene: 7. Germline CDR1 reads SGHRS; CDR2 reads YFSETQ. The CDR3 sequence is CASSTTGGGETQYF. CDR3 bases: TGCGCCAGCAGCACTACAGGGGGAGGTGAGACCCAGTACTTC.

The J gene is TRBJ1-6, the V gene TRBV7-2; D not certain. This CDR3 region has 17 residues. Trimming cost V 1 base and J 10 bases, with 20 bases left between them. Germline CDR1 and CDR2: SGHTA and FQGNSA. DNA of the CDR3: TGTGCCAGCAGCTTAGGAGGTTGGGGTCTAAGTAACTCACCCCTCCACTTT. Its protein is CASSLGGWGLSNSPLHF.

This clonotype came up many times. V gene TRBV10-2 combines with J gene TRBJ1-2; TRBD1 aligns across 7 bases. Per the germline V gene, CDR1 is WSHSY and CDR2 is SAAADI. This CDR3 has 16 residues. V shed 8 bases and J 2 bases; nucleotides not matched to a gene: 14. The CDR3 DNA follows: TGCGCCAGCTTGGGGGACAGTACGATCGGGAACTATGGCTACACCTTC. Translating it yields CASLGDSTIGNYGYTF.

V is TRBV20-1 and J is TRBJ1-1, with D possibly matching TRBD1 (6 bases). Germline loops: CDR1 DFQATT, CDR2 SNEGSKA (reference sequence). The V end was cut by 0 bases, the J end by 6 bases, with 17 bases between. The CDR3 consists of 15 residues. CDR3 bases: TGCAGTGCTAGAGATTTGAAGGGGGGGAGTTCTGAAGCTTTCTTT. Amino acid sequence: CSARDLKGGSSEAFF.

The V and J genes are TRBV20-1 and TRBJ2-2; unclear D gene. The germline CDR1 and CDR2 sequences are DFQATT and SNEGSKA (reference sequence). V lost 4 bases to trimming and J lost 4 bases, with 10 bases between them. The CDR3 sequence is 13 residues long. The CDR3 DNA reads as TGCAGTGCTAAACCGGGTGGCACCGGGGAGCTGTTTTTT. Translation gives CSAKPGGTGELFF.

This clonotype was picked up a small number of times. The J gene is TRBJ2-2, the V gene TRBV4-1, with TRBD1 matching over 8 bases. The V and J ends lost 1 base and 3 bases, in that order; junction bases with no gene match: 4. Germline V gene data show CDR1 as MGHRA and CDR2 as YSYEKL. This CDR3 is built from 16 residues. The CDR3 reads CASSQAQGAYTGELFF. CDR3 nucleotide sequence: TGCGCCAGCAGCCAAGCCCAGGGGGCGTACACCGGGGAGCTGTTTTTT.

In this sample, this clonotype turned up many times. The J gene is TRBJ2-7, the V gene TRBV25-1; TRBD1 or TRBD2 may be the D gene (6 bases each). Trimming removed 8 bases from V and 7 bases from J, with 18 bases in between. CDR1 MGHDK and CDR2 SYGVNS come from the germline V gene. The CDR3 runs to 13 residues. CDR3 sequence (DNA): TGTGCCAGCCAGACAGGCTATGGAGGGGAGCAGTACGTC. It yields the protein CASQTGYGGEQYV.

This clonotype occurred a few times. The V call is TRBV9, the J call TRBJ2-1; D not certain. The V and J ends lost 4 bases and 0 bases respectively, with 8 bases between them. Germline V gives CDR1 SGDLS, CDR2 YYNGEE. The CDR3 spans 14 residues. CDR3 protein: CASSPHHSYNEQFF. CDR3 DNA sequence: TGTGCCAGCAGCCCCCATCACTCCTACAATGAGCAGTTCTTC.

This clonotype was recorded many times. The chain has TRBV12-3 or TRBV12-4 and TRBJ1-2; 7 bases align to TRBD1. CDR3 size: 14 residues. V was pared by 8 bases and J by 0 bases, with 6 bases of the junction left unmatched. For the CDR3, the DNA is TGTGCCAGCCAAAACAGGGGCACTAACTATGGCTACACCTTC. Translated, it gives CASQNRGTNYGYTF.

This clonotype was observed a handful of times. One junction end disagrees with the germline gene, perhaps due to a read error. The chain is built from TRBV27 and TRBJ2-3; D gene uncertain. This CDR3 has 15 residues. In germline, CDR1 is MNHEY, CDR2 SMNVEV (reference sequence). The CDR3 DNA reads TGTGCCAGCCGTTTTAGGTGGGTGAGCACAGATACGCAGTATTTT. Translation gives CASRFRWVSTDTQYF.

There are many counts of this clonotype. V gene TRBV5-1 combines with J gene TRBJ2-5; TRBD2 matches 9 bases. Germline V CDR1 and CDR2: SGHRS, YFSETQ. The CDR3 consists of 16 residues. Trimming took 0 bases from V and 5 from J; bases not matched to a gene: 8. CDR3 residues: CASSLEPSGASETQYF. The CDR3 DNA is TGCGCCAGCAGCTTGGAGCCTAGCGGGGCGTCGGAGACCCAGTACTTC.

This clonotype was found a few times. The gene calls are TRBV2 and TRBJ2-1, with 7 bases matching TRBD2. This CDR3 comprises 14 residues. Germline V gene lookup returns CDR1 SNHLY and CDR2 FYNNEI. Trimming cost V 5 bases and J 6 bases; bases outside gene matches: 7. The CDR3 loop is CASSPRDYLNEQFF. The CDR3 nucleotides are TGTGCCAGCAGTCCTAGGGACTATCTCAATGAGCAGTTCTTC.

The chain couples TRBV3-1 to TRBJ2-6; no firm D call. CDR1 is LGHDT and CDR2 is YNNKEL in the germline V gene (reference sequence). The CDR3 spans 17 residues. V lost 0 bases, J lost 2 bases, and 11 bases lay in between. In DNA, the CDR3 is TGTGCCAGCAGCCAAGACTCTATTGCGGCTGGGGCCAACGTCCTGACTTTC. Its protein product is CASSQDSIAAGANVLTF.

The CDR3 reads CASRKTGTDYEQYV. The CDR3 coding sequence is TGTGCCAGCAGGAAGACCGGGACAGATTACGAGCAGTACGTC. J is TRBJ2-7 and V is TRBV6-1; 7 bases are shared with TRBD1. CDR1 is MNHNS and CDR2 is SASEGT in the germline V gene. The junction had 9 bases not matched to a gene; V was cut back by 6 bases and J by 4 bases. CDR3 size: 14 residues.

This clonotype was seen a few times. The chain recombines TRBV27 with TRBJ1-5, with D unclear. V lost 6 bases and J lost 7, with 13 bases in between. In germline, CDR1 is MNHEY, CDR2 SMNVEV (reference sequence). This CDR3 contains 13 residues. The CDR3 DNA is TGTGCCAGCAGGAACGGGCCGTTGCAGCCCCAGCATTTT. It specifies CASRNGPLQPQHF.

This clonotype was counted a few times. This rearrangement joins TRBV7-8 to TRBJ1-1; unclear D gene. Germline-derived CDR1 and CDR2 are SGHVS and FQNEAQ. The CDR3 contains 14 residues. The ends were cut back, 1 base at V and 6 bases at J, with 12 bases in the middle. CDR3 bases: TGTGCCAGCAGCTTAGACAGCCTGGGATCTGAAGCTTTCTTT. Translated, it gives CASSLDSLGSEAFF.

At least ten counts were recorded for this clonotype. The chain combines TRBV20-1 with TRBJ2-7; 8 positions agree with TRBD1. Losses at the gene ends were 1 base for V and 2 bases for J; bases not matched to a gene: 7. The CDR3 totals 15 residues. Germline CDR1 DFQATT, CDR2 SNEGSKA (reference sequence). The chain's CDR3 is CSARVAGQGAYEQYF. The CDR3 coding sequence is TGCAGTGCTAGAGTTGCAGGACAGGGAGCCTACGAGCAGTACTTC.

The rearrangement links TRBV12-3 or TRBV12-4 to TRBJ1-1; no reliable D call. CDR3 length equals 12 residues. V lost 6 bases, J lost 4 bases, and 9 bases lay in between. The CDR3 DNA reads TGTGCCAGCAGATCCGGGCCCACTGAAGCTTTCTTT. Its translation: CASRSGPTEAFF.

A word on this clonotype: This sequence may be a read error, since a much larger clone differs from it by one base. V usage is TRBV12-3 or TRBV12-4 and J usage is TRBJ1-4; unclear D gene. V shed 6 bases and J shed 9 bases, with 17 bases lying between them. The CDR3 sequence is 14 residues long. CDR3 DNA: TGTGCCAGCAGCCAGACACCTAGGCGGAAAAAACTGTTTTTT. It codes for CASSQTPRRKKLFF.

The J gene is TRBJ2-1, the V gene TRBV6-1, with D possibly being TRBD2 (5 bases). The CDR3 sequence is 13 residues long. Germline V gene data show CDR1 as MNHNS and CDR2 as SASEGT. V lost 6 bases to trimming and J lost 9 bases, with 15 bases between them. The CDR3 DNA sequence: TGTGCCAGCAGAAAAGAAGTGACTACTGAGCAGTTCTTC. Translation gives CASRKEVTTEQFF.

The chain employs TRBV7-7 and TRBJ2-7, with TRBD2 identical over 12 bases. J gave up 6 bases and V 5 bases, and 11 bases lay outside the gene matches. Per germline, CDR1 SSHAT and CDR2 FNYEAQ (reference sequence). This CDR3 is built from 16 residues. The CDR3 DNA is TGTGCCAGCAGCCCCACTCCGGGACTAGCGGGTTCCGAGCAGTACTTC. Protein: CASSPTPGLAGSEQYF.

This clonotype was observed many times. This chain joins TRBV11-2 and TRBJ2-1; TRBD2 agrees at 7 bases. CDR1 and CDR2 from the germline V gene are SGHAT and FQNNGV. The CDR3 is 15 amino acids. With V trimmed by 5 bases and J by 4 bases, 8 bases remained unmatched. The CDR3 is CASSPVGGVYNEQFF. The CDR3 nucleotides read TGTGCCAGCAGCCCAGTGGGGGGGGTATACAATGAGCAGTTCTTC.

CDR3 DNA: TGTGCCAGCAGTTTATCGCTAGGGGCCGGCTACACCTTC. Encoded protein: CASSLSLGAGYTF. The rearrangement joins TRBV27 to TRBJ1-2, with a weak D call TRBD1 (5 bases). Trimming left V 0 bases short and J 8 bases short, with 10 bases between. Germline V gives CDR1 MNHEY, CDR2 SMNVEV (reference sequence). CDR3 length: 13 amino acids.